The clone carrying this T cell receptor beta chain was recorded only once. Its cognate antigen is unknown. This specimen comes from a study of T cell repertoires in cytomegalovirus infection. The CDR3 is 15 residues long. CDR1 and CDR2 from the germline V gene are MNHEY and SVGAGI. Trimming shortened V by 4 bases and J by 5 bases, and 17 bases separated the two germline ends. TCRdb analysed the reads with MiXCR anew, one entry per CDR3 protein. The sample holds about 180,000 distinct CDR3 sequences, roughly a fifth seen once. This sample comprised CD8+ T cells from cultured PBMCs, obtained from culture after CMV antigen stimulation. V usage is TRBV6-5 and J usage is TRBJ2-5; D is possibly TRBD2 (7 bases). The sequence was obtained from a human donor in good health (CMV status not recorded). Some clones in this sample may be carry-over from other donors' samples. CDR3 coding DNA: TGTGCCAGCAGTTTTCGAGGCGGGGGCTGGGAGACCCAGTACTTC. It is translated as CASSFRGGGWETQYF.